This T cell receptor beta chain was sequenced for a study of glioma-infiltrating T cells. Findings and limits, study-wide: Gliomas, especially low-grade, showed above-expected tissue-blood divergence; non-neoplastic patients showed below.

With regard to this clonotype: The antigen is undetermined. It may be a read error: a sequence one base away is much more abundant.

Using RNA template, CDR3s of TCR alpha and beta were amplified with iRepertoire arm-PCR. A single record per CDR3 protein comes from TCRdb applying MiXCR to the multiplex PCR reads. The repertoire holds approximately 90,000 distinct CDR3 sequences, with about 25% as singletons. This clonotype originated in a human donor with low-grade glioma or glioblastoma, undergoing nonglioma brain surgery, or in good health (not recorded which). The specimen was glioma tissue, nonneoplastic brain tissue, or PBMCs (not recorded which).

DNA for the CDR3: TGCGCCAGCAGCCAAGTCAGGCTAGCGACAGATACGCGGTATTTT. Residues: CASSQVRLATDTRYF. The rearrangement uses TRBV4-1 and TRBJ2-3; D is possibly TRBD2 (6 bases). The CDR3 covers 15 residues. Looked up from germline, CDR1 is MGHRA and CDR2 is YSYEKL.